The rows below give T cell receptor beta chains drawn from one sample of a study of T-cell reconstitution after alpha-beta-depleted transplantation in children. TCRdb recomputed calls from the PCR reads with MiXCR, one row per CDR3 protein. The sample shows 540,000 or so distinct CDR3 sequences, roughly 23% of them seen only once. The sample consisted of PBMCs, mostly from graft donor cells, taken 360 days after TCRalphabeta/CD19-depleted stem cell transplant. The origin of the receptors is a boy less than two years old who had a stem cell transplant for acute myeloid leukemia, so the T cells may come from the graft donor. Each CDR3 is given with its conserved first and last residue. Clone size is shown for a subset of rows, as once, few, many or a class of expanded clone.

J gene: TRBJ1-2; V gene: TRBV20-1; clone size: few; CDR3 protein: CSFGGTGYHHGYTF
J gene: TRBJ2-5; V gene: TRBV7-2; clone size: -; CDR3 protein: CASSLRSGTAGQETQYF
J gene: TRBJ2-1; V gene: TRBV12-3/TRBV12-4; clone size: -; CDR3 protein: CASSRPGGRYNEQFF
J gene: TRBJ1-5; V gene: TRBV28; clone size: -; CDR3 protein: CASSWGNSNQPQHF
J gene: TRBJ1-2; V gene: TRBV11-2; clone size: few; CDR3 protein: CASSTERAYGYTF
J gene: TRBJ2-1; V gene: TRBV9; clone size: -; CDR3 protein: CASSVGFANEQFF
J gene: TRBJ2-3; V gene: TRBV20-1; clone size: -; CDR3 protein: CSCFSTLSTDTQYF
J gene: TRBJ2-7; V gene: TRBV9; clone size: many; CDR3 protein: CASSAHDRVYEQYF
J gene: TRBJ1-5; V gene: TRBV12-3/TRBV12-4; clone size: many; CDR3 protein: CASSLSGGGQPQHF
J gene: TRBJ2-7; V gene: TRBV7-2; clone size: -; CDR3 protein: CASSLAWGGGEQYF
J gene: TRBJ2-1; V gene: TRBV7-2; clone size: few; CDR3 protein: CASSPGLAVNNEQFF
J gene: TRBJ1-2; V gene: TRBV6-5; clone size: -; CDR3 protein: CASSYRTGREYGYTF
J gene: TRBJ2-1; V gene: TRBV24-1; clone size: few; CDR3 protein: CATSYGPLSYNEQFF
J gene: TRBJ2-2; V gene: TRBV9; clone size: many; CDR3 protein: CASSVDDWAGELFF
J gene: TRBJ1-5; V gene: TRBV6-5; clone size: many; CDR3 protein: CASSYSTGNGQPQHF
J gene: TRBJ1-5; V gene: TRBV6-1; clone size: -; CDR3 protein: CASSGGTANQPQHF
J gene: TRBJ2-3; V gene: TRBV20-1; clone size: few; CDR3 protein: CSARGRMGAHTDTQYF
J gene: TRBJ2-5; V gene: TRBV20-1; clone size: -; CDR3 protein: CSLRDHPAPQTQYF
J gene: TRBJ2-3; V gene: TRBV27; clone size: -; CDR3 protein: CASSPLSPSLTDTQYF
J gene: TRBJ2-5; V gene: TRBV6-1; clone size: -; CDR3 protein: CASRPVRGGRETQYF
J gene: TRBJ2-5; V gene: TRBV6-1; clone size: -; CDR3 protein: CASSEPSGVQETQYF
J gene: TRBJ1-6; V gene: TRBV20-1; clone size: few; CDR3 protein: CSASGVGLGSSPLHF
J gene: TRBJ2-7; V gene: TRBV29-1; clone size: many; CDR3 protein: CSVGVQELNYEQYF
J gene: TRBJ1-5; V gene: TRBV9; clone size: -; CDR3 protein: CASSVGASNHQPQHF
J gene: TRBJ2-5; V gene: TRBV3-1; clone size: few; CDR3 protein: CASSQMVREETQYF
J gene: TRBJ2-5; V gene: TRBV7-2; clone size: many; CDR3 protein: CASSLGYWEGSAETQYF
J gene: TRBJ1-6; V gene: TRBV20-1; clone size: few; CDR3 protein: CSARDPAPSAPSYNSPLHF
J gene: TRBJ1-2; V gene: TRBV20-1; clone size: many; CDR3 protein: CSAAGDGYTF
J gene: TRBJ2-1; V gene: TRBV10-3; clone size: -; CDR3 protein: CAISESSLAGVTNEQFF
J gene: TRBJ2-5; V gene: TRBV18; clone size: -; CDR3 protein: CASSPGLGEKETQYF
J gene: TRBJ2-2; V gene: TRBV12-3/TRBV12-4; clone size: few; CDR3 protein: CASSPFDRTSSAGELFF
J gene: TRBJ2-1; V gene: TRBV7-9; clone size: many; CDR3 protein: CASSSSDGGNEQFF
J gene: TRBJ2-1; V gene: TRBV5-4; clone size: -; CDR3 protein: CASSPTTGGKEEQFF
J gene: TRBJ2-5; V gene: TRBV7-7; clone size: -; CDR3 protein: CASSQWGVQETQYF
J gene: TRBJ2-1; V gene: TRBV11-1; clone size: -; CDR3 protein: CASSLRQTLSYNEQSF
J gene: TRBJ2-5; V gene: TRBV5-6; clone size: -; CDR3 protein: CASLSPRGEGQETQYF
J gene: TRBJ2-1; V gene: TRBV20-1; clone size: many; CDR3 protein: CSAAPGGYNEQFF
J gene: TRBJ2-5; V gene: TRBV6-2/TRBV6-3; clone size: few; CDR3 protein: CASSYMESYQETQYF
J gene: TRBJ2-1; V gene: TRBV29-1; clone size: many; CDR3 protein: CSVEPGLYNEQFF
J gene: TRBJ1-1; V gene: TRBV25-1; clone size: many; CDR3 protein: CASSEGNTEAFF
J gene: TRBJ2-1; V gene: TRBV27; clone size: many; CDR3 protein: CASSSIPLGGGRSEQFF
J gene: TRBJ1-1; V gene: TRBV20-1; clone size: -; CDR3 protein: CSAPRPWTLGNTEAFF
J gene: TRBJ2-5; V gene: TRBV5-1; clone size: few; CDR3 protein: CASSGVSEETQYF
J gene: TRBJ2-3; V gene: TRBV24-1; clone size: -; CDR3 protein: CATSDENGGWADTQYF